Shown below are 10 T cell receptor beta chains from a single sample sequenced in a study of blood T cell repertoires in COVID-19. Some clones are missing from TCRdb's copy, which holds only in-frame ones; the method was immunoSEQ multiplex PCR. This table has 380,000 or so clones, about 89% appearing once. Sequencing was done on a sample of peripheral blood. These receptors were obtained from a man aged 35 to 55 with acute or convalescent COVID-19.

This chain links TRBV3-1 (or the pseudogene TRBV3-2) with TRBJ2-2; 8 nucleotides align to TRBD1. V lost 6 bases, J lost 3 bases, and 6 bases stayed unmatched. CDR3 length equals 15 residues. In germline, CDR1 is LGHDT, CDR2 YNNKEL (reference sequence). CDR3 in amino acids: CASRVRGRDTGELFF. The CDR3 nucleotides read TGTGCCAGCAGGGTCAGGGGGCGAGACACCGGGGAGCTGTTTTTT.

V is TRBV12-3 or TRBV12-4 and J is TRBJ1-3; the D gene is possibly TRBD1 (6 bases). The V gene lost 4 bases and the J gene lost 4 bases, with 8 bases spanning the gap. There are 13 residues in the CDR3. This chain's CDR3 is CASSYTGGNTIYF. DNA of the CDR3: TGTGCCAGCAGTTATACAGGGGGAAACACCATATATTTT.

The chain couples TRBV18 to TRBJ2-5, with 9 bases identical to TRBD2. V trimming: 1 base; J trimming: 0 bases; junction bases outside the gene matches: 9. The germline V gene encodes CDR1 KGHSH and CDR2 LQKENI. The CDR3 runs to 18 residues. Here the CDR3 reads CASSPRRAGGPYQETQYF. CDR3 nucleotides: TGTGCCAGCTCACCACGTCGGGCGGGAGGGCCGTACCAAGAGACCCAGTACTTC.

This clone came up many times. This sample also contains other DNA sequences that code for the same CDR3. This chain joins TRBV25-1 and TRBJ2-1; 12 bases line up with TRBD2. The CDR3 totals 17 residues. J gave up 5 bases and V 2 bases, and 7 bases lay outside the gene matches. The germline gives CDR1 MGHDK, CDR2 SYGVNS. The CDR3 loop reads CASSEEGRTSGNNEQFF. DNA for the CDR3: TGTGCCAGCAGTGAAGAAGGAAGGACTAGCGGGAACAATGAGCAGTTCTTC.

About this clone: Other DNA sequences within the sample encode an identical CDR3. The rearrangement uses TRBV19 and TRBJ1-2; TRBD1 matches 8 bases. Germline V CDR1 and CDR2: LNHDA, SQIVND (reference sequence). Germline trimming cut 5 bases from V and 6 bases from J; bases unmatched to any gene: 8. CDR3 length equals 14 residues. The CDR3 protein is CASSPRGQGHGYTF. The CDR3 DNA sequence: TGTGCCAGTAGTCCCCGAGGACAGGGCCATGGCTACACCTTC.

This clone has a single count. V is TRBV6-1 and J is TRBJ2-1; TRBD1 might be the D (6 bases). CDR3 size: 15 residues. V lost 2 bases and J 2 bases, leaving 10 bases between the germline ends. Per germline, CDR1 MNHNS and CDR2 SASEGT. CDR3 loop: CASSEQGPAYNEQFF. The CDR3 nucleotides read TGTGCCAGCAGTGAACAGGGGCCCGCCTACAATGAGCAGTTCTTC.

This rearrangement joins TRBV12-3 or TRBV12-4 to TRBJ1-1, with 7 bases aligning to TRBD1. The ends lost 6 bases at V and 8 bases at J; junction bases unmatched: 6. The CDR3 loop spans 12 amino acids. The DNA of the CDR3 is TGTGCCAGCAGGGGACAGCACCGAGAAGCTTTCTTT. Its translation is CASRGQHREAFF.

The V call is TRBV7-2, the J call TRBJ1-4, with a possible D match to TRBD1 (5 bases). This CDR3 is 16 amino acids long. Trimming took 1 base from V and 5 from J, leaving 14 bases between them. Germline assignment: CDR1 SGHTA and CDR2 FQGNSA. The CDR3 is CASSLGRWGGNEKLFF. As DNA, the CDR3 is TGTGCCAGCAGCTTAGGGAGGTGGGGGGGAAATGAAAAACTGTTTTTT.

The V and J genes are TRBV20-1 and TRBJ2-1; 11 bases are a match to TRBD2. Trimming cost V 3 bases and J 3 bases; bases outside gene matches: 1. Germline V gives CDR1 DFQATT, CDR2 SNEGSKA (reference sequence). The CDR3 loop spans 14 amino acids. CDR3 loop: CSASTSGGYNEQFF. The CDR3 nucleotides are TGCAGTGCTAGTACTAGCGGGGGCTACAATGAGCAGTTCTTC.

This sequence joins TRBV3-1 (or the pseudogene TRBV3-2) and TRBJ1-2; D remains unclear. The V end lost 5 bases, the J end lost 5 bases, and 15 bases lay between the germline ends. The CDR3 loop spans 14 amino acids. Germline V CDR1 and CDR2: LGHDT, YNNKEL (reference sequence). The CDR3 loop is CASSKSAGSYGYTF. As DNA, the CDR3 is TGTGCCAGCAGCAAATCGGCTGGGAGTTATGGCTACACCTTC.